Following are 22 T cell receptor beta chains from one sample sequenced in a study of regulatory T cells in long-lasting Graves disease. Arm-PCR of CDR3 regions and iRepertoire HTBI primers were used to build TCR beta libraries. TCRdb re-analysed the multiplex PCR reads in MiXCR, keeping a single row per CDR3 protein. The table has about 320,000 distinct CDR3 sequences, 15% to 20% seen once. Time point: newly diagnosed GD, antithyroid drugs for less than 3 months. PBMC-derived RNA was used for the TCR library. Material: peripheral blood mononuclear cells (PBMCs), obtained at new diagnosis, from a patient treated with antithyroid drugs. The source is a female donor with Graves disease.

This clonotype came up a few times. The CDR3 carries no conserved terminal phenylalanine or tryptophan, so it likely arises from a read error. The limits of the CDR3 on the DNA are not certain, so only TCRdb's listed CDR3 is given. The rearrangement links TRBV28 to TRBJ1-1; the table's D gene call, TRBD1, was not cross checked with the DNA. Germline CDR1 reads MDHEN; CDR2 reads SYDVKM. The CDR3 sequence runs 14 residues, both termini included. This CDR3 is CASSVGSGATEGFV.

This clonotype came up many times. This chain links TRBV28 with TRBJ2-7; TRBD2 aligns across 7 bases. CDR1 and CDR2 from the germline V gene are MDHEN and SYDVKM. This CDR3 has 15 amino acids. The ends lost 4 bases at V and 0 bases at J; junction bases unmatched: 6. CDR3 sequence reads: CASSSPSGYSYEQYF. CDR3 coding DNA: TGTGCCAGCAGTTCCCCTAGCGGTTACTCCTACGAGCAGTACTTC.

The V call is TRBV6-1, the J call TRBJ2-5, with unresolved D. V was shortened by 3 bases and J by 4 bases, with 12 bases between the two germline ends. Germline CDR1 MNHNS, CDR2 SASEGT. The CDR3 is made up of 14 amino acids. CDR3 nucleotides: TGTGCCAGCAGTGACCCGGGCCTACCAGAGACCCAGTACTTC. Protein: CASSDPGLPETQYF.

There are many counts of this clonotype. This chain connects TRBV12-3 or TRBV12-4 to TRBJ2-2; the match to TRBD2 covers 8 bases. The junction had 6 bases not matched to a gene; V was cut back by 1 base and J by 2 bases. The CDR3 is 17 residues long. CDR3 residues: CASSLETGGVNTGELFF. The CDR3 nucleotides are TGTGCCAGCAGTTTAGAGACCGGGGGGGTAAACACCGGGGAGCTGTTTTTT.

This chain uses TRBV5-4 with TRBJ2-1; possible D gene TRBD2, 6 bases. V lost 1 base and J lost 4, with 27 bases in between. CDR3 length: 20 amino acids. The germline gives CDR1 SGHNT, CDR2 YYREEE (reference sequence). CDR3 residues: CASSLPSFWWLRGTYNEQFF. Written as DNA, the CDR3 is TGTGCCAGCAGCTTGCCTTCCTTTTGGTGGTTGCGGGGAACATACAATGAGCAGTTCTTC.

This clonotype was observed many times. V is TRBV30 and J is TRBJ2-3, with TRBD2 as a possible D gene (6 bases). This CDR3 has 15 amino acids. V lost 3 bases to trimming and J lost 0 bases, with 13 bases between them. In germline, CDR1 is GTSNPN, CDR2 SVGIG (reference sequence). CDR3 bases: TGTGCCTGGAGCAGGGACTCAGTTAGCACAGATACGCAGTATTTT. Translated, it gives CAWSRDSVSTDTQYF.

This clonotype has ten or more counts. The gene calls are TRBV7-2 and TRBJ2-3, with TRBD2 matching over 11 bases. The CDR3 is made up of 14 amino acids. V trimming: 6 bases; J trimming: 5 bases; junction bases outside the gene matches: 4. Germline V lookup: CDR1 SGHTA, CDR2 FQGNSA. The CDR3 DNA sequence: TGTGCCAGCAGACTAGCGGGAGTGAAAGATACGCAGTATTTT. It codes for CASRLAGVKDTQYF.

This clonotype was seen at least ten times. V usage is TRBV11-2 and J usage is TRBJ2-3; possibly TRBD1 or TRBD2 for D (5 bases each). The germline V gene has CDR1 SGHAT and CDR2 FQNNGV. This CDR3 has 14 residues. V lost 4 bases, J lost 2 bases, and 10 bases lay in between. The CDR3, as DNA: TGTGCCAGCAGCTCCGGGACCCTCACAGATACGCAGTATTTT. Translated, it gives CASSSGTLTDTQYF.

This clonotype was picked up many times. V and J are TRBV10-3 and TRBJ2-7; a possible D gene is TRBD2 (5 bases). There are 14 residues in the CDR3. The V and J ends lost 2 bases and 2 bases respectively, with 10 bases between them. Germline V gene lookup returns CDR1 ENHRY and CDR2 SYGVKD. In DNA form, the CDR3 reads TGTGCCATCAGTGAGGAGAGGGAACCCTACGAGCAGTACTTC. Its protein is CAISEEREPYEQYF.

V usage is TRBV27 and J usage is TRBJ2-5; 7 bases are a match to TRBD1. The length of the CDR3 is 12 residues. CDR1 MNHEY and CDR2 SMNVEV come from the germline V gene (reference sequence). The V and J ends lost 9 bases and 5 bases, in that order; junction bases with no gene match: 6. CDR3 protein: CASADRRETQYF. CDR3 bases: TGTGCCAGTGCGGACAGGAGGGAGACCCAGTACTTC.

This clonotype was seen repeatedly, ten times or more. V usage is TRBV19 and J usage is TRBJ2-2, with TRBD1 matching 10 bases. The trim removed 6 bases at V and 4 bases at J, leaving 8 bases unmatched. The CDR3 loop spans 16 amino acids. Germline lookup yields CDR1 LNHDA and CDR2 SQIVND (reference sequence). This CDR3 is CASSRGQGIGTGELFF. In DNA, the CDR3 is TGTGCCAGTAGCCGGGGACAGGGGATCGGCACCGGGGAGCTGTTTTTT. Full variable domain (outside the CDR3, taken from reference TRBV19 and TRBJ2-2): DGGITQSPKYLFRKEGQNVTLSCEQNLNHDAMYWYRQDPGQGLRLIYYSQIVNDFQKGDIAEGYSVSREKKESFPLTVTSAQKNPTAFYLCASSRGQGIGTGELFFGEGSRLTVL.

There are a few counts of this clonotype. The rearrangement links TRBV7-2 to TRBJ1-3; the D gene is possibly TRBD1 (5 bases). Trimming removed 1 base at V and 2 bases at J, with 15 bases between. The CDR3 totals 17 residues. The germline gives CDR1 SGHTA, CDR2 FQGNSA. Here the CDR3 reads CASSLGRAGLPGNTIYF. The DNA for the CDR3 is TGTGCCAGCAGCTTAGGGCGGGCGGGGCTGCCTGGAAACACCATATATTTT.

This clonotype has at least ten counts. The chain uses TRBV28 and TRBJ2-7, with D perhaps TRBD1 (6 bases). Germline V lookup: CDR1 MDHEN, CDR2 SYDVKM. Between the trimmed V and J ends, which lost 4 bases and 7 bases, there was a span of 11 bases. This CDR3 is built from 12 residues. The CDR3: CASSSGAEEQYF. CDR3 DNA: TGTGCCAGCAGTTCAGGGGCGGAGGAGCAGTACTTC.

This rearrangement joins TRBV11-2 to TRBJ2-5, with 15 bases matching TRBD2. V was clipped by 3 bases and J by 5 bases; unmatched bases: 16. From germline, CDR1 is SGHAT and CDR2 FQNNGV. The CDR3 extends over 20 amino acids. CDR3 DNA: TGTGCCAGCAGCTTGCGACCCCCTGGACTAGCGGGAGGGCCGCTGGAGACCCAGTACTTC. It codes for CASSLRPPGLAGGPLETQYF.

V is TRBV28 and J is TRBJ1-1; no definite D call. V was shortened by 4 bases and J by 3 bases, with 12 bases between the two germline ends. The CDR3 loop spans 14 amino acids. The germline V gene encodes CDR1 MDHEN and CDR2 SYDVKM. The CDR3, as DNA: TGTGCCAGCAGTTGGGGAGGTTGGTACACTGAAGCTTTCTTT. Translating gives CASSWGGWYTEAFF.

The CDR3 is CASSELAGGRRNLPDTQYF. CDR3 nucleotides: TGTGCCAGCAGTGAACTAGCGGGAGGGCGTCGGAATTTACCAGATACGCAGTATTTT. This chain uses TRBV6-1 with TRBJ2-3; 12 bases are a match to TRBD2. CDR3 length: 19 amino acids. Germline CDR1 is MNHNS and CDR2 is SASEGT. J was trimmed by 4 bases and V by 2 bases; bases with no gene match: 13.

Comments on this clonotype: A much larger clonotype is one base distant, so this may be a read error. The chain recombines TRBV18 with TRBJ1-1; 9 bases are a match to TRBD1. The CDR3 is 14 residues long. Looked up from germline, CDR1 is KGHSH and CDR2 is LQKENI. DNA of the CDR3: TGTGTCAGCTCACGACAGGGGGGCAACACTGAAGCTTTCTTT. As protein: CVSSRQGGNTEAFF.

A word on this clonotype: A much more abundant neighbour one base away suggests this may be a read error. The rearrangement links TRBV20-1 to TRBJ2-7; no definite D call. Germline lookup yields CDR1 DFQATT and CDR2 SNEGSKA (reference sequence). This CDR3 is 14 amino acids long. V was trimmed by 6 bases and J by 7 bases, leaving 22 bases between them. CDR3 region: CSAPGQRVYNEQYF. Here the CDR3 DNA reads TGCAGTGCGCCCGGCCAAAGAGTCTACAATGAGCAGTACTTC.

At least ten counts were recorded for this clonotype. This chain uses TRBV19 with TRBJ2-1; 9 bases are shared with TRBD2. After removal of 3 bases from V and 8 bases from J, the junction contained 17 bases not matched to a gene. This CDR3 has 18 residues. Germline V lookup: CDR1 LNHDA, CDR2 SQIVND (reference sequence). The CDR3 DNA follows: TGTGCCAGTAGTATCGGACATGGGGTAGCGGGAGCGTACTATGAGCAGTTCTTC. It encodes CASSIGHGVAGAYYEQFF.

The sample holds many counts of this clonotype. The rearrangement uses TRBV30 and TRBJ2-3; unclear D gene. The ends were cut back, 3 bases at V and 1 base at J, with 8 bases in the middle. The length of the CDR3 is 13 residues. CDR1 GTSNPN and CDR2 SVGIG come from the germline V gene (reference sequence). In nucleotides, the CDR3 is TGTGCCTGGAGCGGAGACGGCACAGATACGCAGTATTTT. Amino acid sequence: CAWSGDGTDTQYF.

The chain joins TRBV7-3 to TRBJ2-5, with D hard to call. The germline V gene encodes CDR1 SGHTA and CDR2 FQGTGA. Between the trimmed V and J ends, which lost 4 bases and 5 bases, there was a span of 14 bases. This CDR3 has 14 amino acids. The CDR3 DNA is TGTGCCAGCAGCTCCTCGGCAGTGGGCGAGACCCAGTACTTC. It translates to CASSSSAVGETQYF.

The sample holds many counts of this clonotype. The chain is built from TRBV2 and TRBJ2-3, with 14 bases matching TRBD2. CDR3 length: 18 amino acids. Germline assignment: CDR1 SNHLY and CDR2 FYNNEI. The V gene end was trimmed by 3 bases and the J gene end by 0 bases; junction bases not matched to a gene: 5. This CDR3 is CASSEGLAGDSSTDTQYF. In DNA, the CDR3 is TGTGCCAGCAGTGAGGGACTAGCGGGAGACTCTAGCACAGATACGCAGTATTTT. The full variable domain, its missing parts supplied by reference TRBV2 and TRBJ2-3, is EPEVTQTPSHQVTQMGQEVILRCVPISNHLYFYWYRQILGQKVEFLVSFYNNEISEKSEIFDDQFSVERPDGSNFTLKIRSTKLEDSAMYFCASSEGLAGDSSTDTQYFGPGTRLTVL.